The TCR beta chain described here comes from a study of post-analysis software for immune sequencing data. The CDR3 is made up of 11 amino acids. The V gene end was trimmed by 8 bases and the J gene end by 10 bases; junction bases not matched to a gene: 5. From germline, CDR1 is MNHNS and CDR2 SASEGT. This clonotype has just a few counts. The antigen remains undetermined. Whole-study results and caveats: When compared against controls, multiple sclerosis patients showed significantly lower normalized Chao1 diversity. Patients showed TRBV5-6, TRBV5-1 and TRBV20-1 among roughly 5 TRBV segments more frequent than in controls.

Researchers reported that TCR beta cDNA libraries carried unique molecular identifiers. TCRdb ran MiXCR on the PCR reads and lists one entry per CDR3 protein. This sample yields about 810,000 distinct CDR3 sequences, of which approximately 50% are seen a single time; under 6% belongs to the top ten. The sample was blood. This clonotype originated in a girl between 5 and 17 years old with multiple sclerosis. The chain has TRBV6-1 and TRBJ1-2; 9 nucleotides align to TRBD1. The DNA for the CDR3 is TGTGCCAGCGGAACAGGGGGCGCCTACACCTTC. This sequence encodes CASGTGGAYTF.